The rows below give T cell receptor beta chains drawn from one sample of a study of T cell responses to AZD1222 COVID-19 vaccine. Using immunoSEQ multiplex PCR, the repertoire was profiled, and TCRdb retains in-frame clones only, with some absent. This sample has roughly 120,000 clones; more than 75% occur once, and the top ten carry 3.5%. Sequencing was performed on peripheral blood, taken 28 days after the second AZD1222 dose. These receptors were collected from an adult who received the AZD1222 COVID-19 vaccine. Both conserved end residues are part of each CDR3. The D gene is left open where the match is weak. The size of a clone is reported for some rows only, either as once, few or many, or as a class for expanded clones.

length	D	J	V	size	CDR3	DNA
15	TRBD1	TRBJ1-5	TRBV6-4	-	CASSDSEGAGQPQHF	TGTGCCAGCAGTGACTCGGAGGGGGCCGGTCAGCCCCAGCATTTT
13	TRBD2	TRBJ2-7	TRBV7-2	-	CASSLGGRAEQYF	TGTGCCAGCAGCTTAGGGGGGAGGGCCGAGCAGTACTTC
17	-	TRBJ2-4	TRBV11-2	-	CASSPYREQKVLNIQYF	TGTGCCAGCAGCCCGTACAGGGAGCAGAAGGTTTTAAACATTCAGTACTTC
19	TRBD1	TRBJ1-2	TRBV15	-	CATSRGEGRIDRGGGGYTF	TGTGCCACCAGCAGAGGAGAGGGTAGGATTGACAGGGGAGGTGGCGGCTACACCTTC
17	TRBD1	TRBJ1-1	TRBV5-1	once	CASSPGQGGGSDTEAFF	TGCGCCAGCAGCCCGGGACAGGGGGGAGGGTCAGACACTGAAGCTTTCTTT
16	TRBD1	TRBJ1-5	TRBV19	-	CASSTQGGVSNQPQHF	TGTGCCAGTAGTACCCAGGGGGGCGTTAGCAATCAGCCCCAGCATTTT
15	-	TRBJ2-1	TRBV18	-	CASSTTKNQDNEQFF	TGTGCCAGCTCAACAACAAAGAATCAGGACAATGAGCAGTTCTTC
15	-	TRBJ2-2	TRBV3-1/TRBV3-2	-	CASSQHQGDTGELFF	TGTGCCAGCAGCCAACACCAGGGAGACACCGGGGAGCTGTTTTTT
12	TRBD2	TRBJ2-7	TRBV30	-	CAWRGLAGEQYF	TGTGCCTGGAGAGGACTAGCGGGGGAGCAGTACTTC
13	-	TRBJ1-1	TRBV6-5	-	CASSTGLSPEAFF	TGTGCCAGCAGTACTGGCCTCTCCCCCGAAGCTTTCTTT
16	TRBD2	TRBJ2-1	TRBV4-3	-	CASSQHRAGGPFEQFF	TGCGCCAGCAGCCAGCATCGGGCGGGGGGGCCCTTTGAGCAGTTCTTC
13	TRBD1	TRBJ2-7	TRBV25-1	-	CASSGTGPYEQYF	TGTGCCAGCTCCGGGACAGGTCCCTACGAGCAGTACTTC
16	-	TRBJ1-2	TRBV27	-	CASSLSVATVNYGYTF	TGTGCCAGCAGTTTATCGGTCGCGACAGTTAACTATGGCTACACCTTC
14	-	TRBJ1-2	TRBV2	-	CASLEGEGTYGYTF	TGTGCCAGCTTGGAGGGTGAAGGAACTTATGGCTACACCTTC
15	TRBD1	TRBJ1-1	TRBV19	-	CASSIRQGLGTEAFF	TGTGCCAGTAGTATACGACAGGGTTTAGGCACTGAAGCTTTCTTT